A single sample gave rise to the 27 T cell receptor beta chains below, sequenced in a study of a mutant IDH1 vaccine in newly diagnosed glioma. Time point described: week 5, during vaccination. It was 300 ug of mutant IDH1 20-mer peptide that made up each vaccine dose, given with topical imiquimod. Their target antigens are unknown. Profiling relied on immunoSEQ multiplex PCR, and the TCRdb table lists in-frame clones only, not all of them. Of about 51,000 clones listed, approximately 78% were seen once; the top ten hold 1.8%. Sample: PBMCs, taken from a glioma patient whose treatment included an IDH1 peptide vaccine. The receptors originated from a woman in her forties with glioma.

The gene calls are TRBV10-2 and TRBJ2-5; the match to TRBD2 covers 14 bases. From germline, CDR1 is WSHSY and CDR2 SAAADI. This CDR3 region has 17 residues. The ends lost 6 bases at V and 5 bases at J; junction bases unmatched: 11. The CDR3 bases are TGCGCCAGCAGGGCGACTAGCGGGGGGGCCTCGGGGGAGACCCAGTACTTC. This encodes CASRATSGGASGETQYF.

The chain has TRBV18 and TRBJ1-1; 7 bases line up with TRBD1. CDR3 length: 14 amino acids. Germline values: CDR1 KGHSH, CDR2 LQKENI. V lost 4 bases, J lost 3 bases, and 5 bases stayed unmatched. In DNA form, the CDR3 reads TGTGCCAGCTCACTTACAGGGGCGGACACTGAAGCTTTCTTT. This gives the protein CASSLTGADTEAFF.

This chain uses TRBV9 with TRBJ2-7; weak D call: TRBD2 (5 bases). The CDR3 contains 14 residues. The V end was cut by 2 bases, the J end by 3 bases, with 12 bases between. Germline assignment: CDR1 SGDLS and CDR2 YYNGEE. CDR3 residues: CASSVNGMGYEQYF. CDR3 nucleotides: TGTGCCAGCAGCGTTAACGGGATGGGCTACGAGCAGTACTTC.

The chain joins TRBV6-5 to TRBJ1-2; D call uncertain. This CDR3 is 13 amino acids long. Germline V lookup: CDR1 MNHEY, CDR2 SVGAGI. The germline V and J ends were trimmed by 7 bases and 2 bases, with 11 bases remaining between them. The CDR3 spells CASTARENYGYTF. CDR3 DNA: TGTGCCAGCACCGCGAGGGAGAACTATGGCTACACCTTC.

This chain joins TRBV6-1 and TRBJ2-5, with 14 bases that match TRBD2. There are 16 residues in the CDR3. Germline V gene sequence: CDR1 MNHNS, CDR2 SASEGT. V lost 3 bases and J lost 3; bases outside the gene matches: 3. The CDR3 reads CASSDKGLAGEETQYF. The CDR3 DNA follows: TGTGCCAGCAGTGATAAGGGACTAGCGGGAGAAGAGACCCAGTACTTC.

V is TRBV15 and J is TRBJ2-7, with 9 bases aligning to TRBD2. The CDR3 is 14 amino acids. Germline V lookup: CDR1 LNHNV, CDR2 YYDKDF (reference sequence). The V segment lost 5 bases and the J segment 2 bases; nucleotides outside the gene matches: 4. The DNA of the CDR3 is TGTGCCACCAGCGGGGAGCGGGGGGCCTACGAGCAGTACTTC. Protein product: CATSGERGAYEQYF.

The V and J genes are TRBV4-1 and TRBJ2-3; 7 positions agree with TRBD1. CDR1 MGHRA and CDR2 YSYEKL come from the germline V gene. V lost 0 bases to trimming and J lost 4 bases; unmatched junction nucleotides: 4. This CDR3 region has 15 residues. CDR3 coding DNA: TGCGCCAGCAGCCAAGATGACAGGGTCGCAGATACGCAGTATTTT. This sequence encodes CASSQDDRVADTQYF.

The chain recombines TRBV30 with TRBJ1-3; D is possibly TRBD1 (6 bases). In germline, CDR1 is GTSNPN, CDR2 SVGIG (reference sequence). The V and J ends lost 3 bases and 1 base respectively, with 10 bases between them. CDR3 length equals 14 residues. The CDR3 here is CAWRAQGSGNTIYF. In DNA, the CDR3 is TGTGCCTGGAGGGCGCAGGGGTCTGGAAACACCATATATTTT.

The rearrangement joins TRBV5-8 to TRBJ1-5; unclear D gene. The CDR3 extends over 15 amino acids. Trimming left V 2 bases short and J 1 base short, with 10 bases between. Germline CDR1 and CDR2: SGHTS and YDEGEE. CDR3 loop: CASSLFHTSNQPQHF. DNA for the CDR3: TGTGCCAGCAGCTTATTCCACACCAGCAATCAGCCCCAGCATTTT.

V gene TRBV19 combines with J gene TRBJ2-3; 8 bases are a match to TRBD1. Trimming removed 5 bases from V and 2 bases from J; junction bases left unmatched: 6. Germline V gives CDR1 LNHDA, CDR2 SQIVND (reference sequence). There are 15 residues in the CDR3. CDR3: CASSLTGGHTDTQYF. CDR3 DNA sequence: TGTGCCAGTAGTCTAACAGGGGGGCACACAGATACGCAGTATTTT.

This chain joins TRBV5-1 and TRBJ2-7; D gene unclear. Germline-derived CDR1 and CDR2 are SGHRS and YFSETQ. The V end lost 2 bases, the J end lost 4 bases, and 13 bases lay between the germline ends. This CDR3 comprises 14 residues. CDR3 coding DNA: TGCGCCAGCAGCTTCTTGGTGGGCCGGTACGAGCAGTACTTC. The encoded protein is CASSFLVGRYEQYF.

About this clone: This same CDR3 is encoded by further DNA sequences in the sample. CDR3 sequence reads: CASSPGEKLFF. The CDR3 nucleotides read TGTGCCAGCTCACCTGGCGAAAAACTGTTTTTT. V usage is TRBV18 and J usage is TRBJ1-4; D not certain. This CDR3 comprises 11 residues. V lost 3 bases and J lost 8, with 4 bases in between. Germline V gene lookup returns CDR1 KGHSH and CDR2 LQKENI. The full variable domain, completed using reference TRBV18 and TRBJ1-4, is NAGVMQNPRHLVRRRGQEARLRCSPMKGHSHVYWYRQLPEEGLKFMVYLQKENIIDESGMPKERFSAEFPKEGPSILRIQQVVRGDSAAYFCASSPGEKLFFGSGTQLSVL.

The rearrangement links TRBV5-6 to TRBJ2-2; TRBD1 might be the D (6 bases). CDR3 size: 14 residues. V was trimmed by 0 bases and J by 7 bases, leaving 10 bases between them. Germline loops: CDR1 SGHDT, CDR2 YYEEEE. The CDR3 nucleotides read TGTGCCAGCAGCTTGGACGCAGGGGTCGGGGAGCTGTTTTTT. This encodes CASSLDAGVGELFF.

The rearrangement uses TRBV7-8 and TRBJ2-7, with D tentatively TRBD1 (6 bases). The CDR3 loop spans 16 amino acids. Deletions cut 6 bases from V and 0 bases from J, with 18 bases between. Germline V CDR1 and CDR2: SGHVS, FQNEAQ. DNA of the CDR3: TGTGCCAGCAGTCCCAAACCGTGGACAGACTCCTACGAGCAGTACTTC. Translation: CASSPKPWTDSYEQYF.

The rearrangement uses TRBV7-2 and TRBJ1-2, with D possibly matching TRBD1 (6 bases). V lost 4 bases and J 4 bases, leaving 10 bases between the germline ends. Per germline, CDR1 SGHTA and CDR2 FQGNSA. The CDR3 has 13 amino acids. The CDR3 DNA reads TGTGCCAGCAGCTACACAGGGCCCTATGGCTACACCTTC. This translates into CASSYTGPYGYTF.

In this sample, this clone turned up a few times. The rearrangement uses TRBV5-3 and TRBJ1-2; no definite D call. Being an ORF, TRBV5-3 has a function that is uncertain. Trimming pared 4 bases from V and 2 bases from J, leaving 15 bases between. This CDR3 contains 15 residues. The CDR3, as DNA: TGTGCCAGAAGCCCCGACGTCGGCTTAAACTATGGCTACACCTTC. Translation: CARSPDVGLNYGYTF.

This clone was seen just once. The chain joins TRBV6-1 to TRBJ1-5, with 7 positions matching TRBD1. Unmatched junction bases numbered 7, after V lost 6 bases and J lost 5 bases. Germline assignment: CDR1 MNHNS and CDR2 SASEGT. The CDR3 contains 14 residues. The CDR3 reads CASSPGQPHQPQHF. CDR3 DNA sequence: TGTGCCAGCAGCCCGGGACAGCCGCATCAGCCCCAGCATTTT.

CDR3 nucleotides: TGTGCTAGTGGTTCCCGATCGCGAGGGAACACTGAAGCTTTCTTT. It codes for CASGSRSRGNTEAFF. The chain employs TRBV12-5 and TRBJ1-1; D ambiguous. With 4 bases removed from V and 1 base from J, the gap between germline ends came to 13 bases. The CDR3 is made up of 15 amino acids. In germline, CDR1 is LGHNT, CDR2 FRNRAP.

The J gene is TRBJ1-1, the V gene TRBV19; D ambiguous. Germline values: CDR1 LNHDA, CDR2 SQIVND (reference sequence). The CDR3 sequence is 13 residues long. Trimming pared 4 bases from V and 4 bases from J, leaving 10 bases between. The CDR3 sequence is CASSTEVVTEAFF. CDR3 in DNA: TGTGCCAGTAGTACAGAAGTGGTCACTGAAGCTTTCTTT.

This clone appeared once. The V gene is TRBV19, the J gene TRBJ2-2, with TRBD2 matching over 8 bases. The CDR3 is 16 residues long. The germline V gene encodes CDR1 LNHDA and CDR2 SQIVND (reference sequence). J was trimmed by 5 bases and V by 1 base; bases with no gene match: 6. The CDR3 DNA reads as TGTGCCAGTAGTATAGCAGCGGGGGTCCCGACCGGGGAGCTGTTTTTT. Its translation is CASSIAAGVPTGELFF.

CDR3 in DNA: TGTGCCAGCCGCCCCTCCGGGCTAGCGGGAGATACCGGGGAGCTGTTTTTT. This translates into CASRPSGLAGDTGELFF. The chain employs TRBV5-4 and TRBJ2-2; 10 bases map to TRBD2. This CDR3 is built from 17 residues. The V segment lost 7 bases and the J segment 5 bases; nucleotides outside the gene matches: 14. Looked up from germline, CDR1 is SGHNT and CDR2 is YYREEE (reference sequence).

This chain links TRBV19 with TRBJ2-3; tentatively, D is TRBD1 (6 bases). The germline CDR1 and CDR2 sequences are LNHDA and SQIVND (reference sequence). Deletions cut 6 bases from V and 2 bases from J, with 12 bases between. The CDR3 totals 14 residues. CDR3 sequence reads: CASRKTGATDTQYF. The CDR3, as DNA: TGTGCCAGTAGGAAGACAGGAGCCACAGATACGCAGTATTTT.

This chain joins TRBV7-9 and TRBJ1-1, with 7 nucleotides matching TRBD1. This CDR3 is built from 13 residues. V was pared by 6 bases and J by 5 bases, with 6 bases of the junction left unmatched. From germline, CDR1 is SEHNR and CDR2 FQNEAQ (reference sequence). This CDR3 reads CASRGQRRTEAFF. The CDR3 DNA follows: TGTGCCAGCAGGGGACAGCGTCGGACTGAAGCTTTCTTT.

The rearrangement links TRBV6-6 to TRBJ1-1; D ambiguous. Trimming removed 0 bases from V and 7 bases from J, with 6 bases in between. Germline CDR1 and CDR2: MNHNY and SVGAGI (reference sequence). The CDR3 contains 12 residues. The CDR3 protein is CASSYSDREAFF. The DNA of the CDR3 is TGTGCCAGCAGTTACTCGGACCGTGAAGCTTTCTTT.

The rearrangement joins TRBV10-2 to TRBJ1-1; 8 bases are shared with TRBD1. The CDR3 spans 14 residues. Germline V gives CDR1 WSHSY, CDR2 SAAADI. J gave up 4 bases and V 6 bases, and 7 bases lay outside the gene matches. The CDR3 DNA follows: TGCGCCAGCAGGCGAGACAGGGGAGGCACTGAAGCTTTCTTT. It is translated as CASRRDRGGTEAFF.

The V call is TRBV9, the J call TRBJ2-1; TRBD2 might be the D (7 bases). V gave up 0 bases and J gave up 7 bases, with 14 bases separating them. Per germline, CDR1 SGDLS and CDR2 YYNGEE. This CDR3 has 15 residues. The CDR3 protein is CASSVVGGPRNEQFF. In nucleotides, the CDR3 is TGTGCCAGCAGCGTAGTGGGGGGGCCAAGGAATGAGCAGTTCTTC.

The chain links TRBV25-1 to TRBJ2-7, with 11 bases identical to TRBD1. The germline V gene encodes CDR1 MGHDK and CDR2 SYGVNS. The CDR3 consists of 15 residues. J was trimmed by 6 bases and V by 1 base; bases with no gene match: 5. The CDR3 DNA reads TGTGCCAGCAGTGAATCCGGGACAGGGGGGAGCGAGCAGTACTTC. Its protein is CASSESGTGGSEQYF.